This TCR beta chain derives from a study of vaccination and CD4 T cells after COVID-19. As for the study in general: Vaccinees got either two BNT162b2 doses or two mRNA-1273 doses. Ranging from 14 to 241, the interval between dose two and post-vaccine sampling had a median of 72 days. The cells were exposed to overlapping spike peptides originating from SARS-CoV-2, HCoV-NL63, HCoV-OC43 and HCoV-229E for stimulation.

Cultured CD4+ T cells had their DNA profiled by the Oncomine TCR Beta short-read assay. TCRdb passed the PCR reads through MiXCR, listing each CDR3 protein once. This sample yields 15,000 or so distinct CDR3 sequences, of which roughly two fifths are seen a single time; around 20% belongs to the top ten. This clonotype was detected only a few times. Antigen specificity is unknown. V lost 4 bases, J lost 9 bases, and 9 bases lay in between. Germline V gene sequence: CDR1 SGHTA, CDR2 FQGNSA. The CDR3 contains 11 residues. Described treatment: approximately 9-day PBMC culture with coronavirus spike peptide pools or control peptides (ViraFEST assay).

This sequence originates from a human donor with COVID-19. This chain links TRBV7-2 with TRBJ2-5; D gene ambiguous. The sample was cultured CD4+ T cells from blood. DNA of the CDR3: TGTGCCAGCAGCTCCTTGAGTTCCCAGTACTTC. Residues: CASSSLSSQYF.